The source of this T cell receptor (beta chain) is a study of shared clonotypes between healthy human individuals (dated by TCRdb to the early 2020s). With respect to the entire study: Two women and a few men aged 18 to 49 years were included in the cohort. To estimate repertoire size and how much clonotype sharing occurs between individuals, the study deeply sequenced the blood TCR repertoires of about 5 healthy adults. Different laboratories and diverse techniques were used to prepare libraries and sequence TCR repertoires, to increase sequencing depth and limit assay-specific biases. Between about 0.85 and 9.5 billion PBMCs per donor were obtained by leukapheresis.

CDR1 and CDR2 are drawn from the germline V gene (reference sequence): SSHAT, FNYEAQ. The CDR3 runs 17 residues from the cysteine to the phenylalanine. The entry retains the CDR3 DNA only, 51 bases that are in frame from base 1. The paper's findings and limits, for the study overall: Based on pairwise subsampling, the degree of clonotype sharing among donors was expected to be affected by sequencing depth. Sampling was restricted to blood, and TCR repertoires in tissues likely differ from the TCR repertoires found in blood. Because the study included a small number of donors, the genetic and exposure-history diversity represented was limited.

In regard to this clone: The target of this receptor is not known. One end of the junction is discordant with germline, which a read error may explain.

Using the deep immunoSEQ assay, multiplex PCR amplified TCR CDR3 regions from genomic DNA. For each cell subset, the extracted genomic DNA was distributed evenly across all wells of several immunoSEQ 96-well plates, and each plate served as one replicate. For unsorted PBMC, each replicate PCR was loaded with approximately 300 ng genomic DNA, equivalent to 25,000 to 35,000 T cell genomes. Ten immunoSEQ deep assay plates were used to sequence unsorted PBMC genomic DNA. Purified libraries were measured with a Qubit 3.0 fluorometer, size-checked on a Bioanalyzer 2100, and measured again with the KAPA Library Quantification kit. Each immunoSEQ 96-well plate was sequenced on its own single-read 150-cycle Illumina NextSeq 550 flow cell. The paper's processing steps were these. Because the immunoSEQ output held only junctional sequences and lacked quality scores, the filtering could not match the filtering applied to full-length reads. Sequences were annotated with PyIR, a Python wrapper for IgBLAST v1.9, using IMGT germline references to assign V/J genes and CDR3. Any read was removed if the V/J assignment was weak (E-value above 1e-6), the CDR3 was missing, or the read contained stop codons, out-of-frame junctions, or ambiguous translated residues. V3J clonotypes were defined as sequences sharing the same inferred V gene, J gene, and CDR3 amino acid sequence. Percentage overlap between repertoires was calculated by dividing the number of shared unique clonotypes by the size of the smaller repertoire. Richness of each repertoire was evaluated using RTK rarefaction, the Chao1 estimator, and Recon v2.1 estimates of unobserved clonotypes. Here the immuneACCESS table is served through TCRdb, limited to in-frame sequences with V and J called. Missing clones are a known gap in these copies; in checked studies unresolved V genes cover under half, and the rest lacks a known reason. V and J calls and clone size follow that table, whereas D and trimming were derived from the DNA. Recorded for this sample are some 500,000 clones; around 77% of them occurred a single time. The top ten clonotypes cover around 12% of the sample.

The donors were healthy, HIV-negative adults with no recently reported acute infections or vaccinations. Every donor was a Caucasian adult living in Nashville, Tennessee, USA. In the unsorted samples, approximately 85 million PBMCs were counted, and genomic DNA was extracted using the QIAamp DNA Blood Mini kit. Blood was obtained by leukapheresis, after which PBMCs were separated by Ficoll-Histopaque density gradient centrifugation and cryopreserved in liquid nitrogen vapor phase. This sequence was found in a woman in her thirties or forties in good health. Some clones in this sample may be carry-over from other donors' samples. Material for sequencing was PBMCs. The rearrangement joined TRBV7-7 to TRBJ2-1, with 8 bases matching TRBD2. The DNA reads TGTGCTAGCAGCCCCCGTCCGAGCGGGGGCTCCTACAATGAGCAGTTCTTC. Its translation reads: CASSPRPSGGSYNEQFF.